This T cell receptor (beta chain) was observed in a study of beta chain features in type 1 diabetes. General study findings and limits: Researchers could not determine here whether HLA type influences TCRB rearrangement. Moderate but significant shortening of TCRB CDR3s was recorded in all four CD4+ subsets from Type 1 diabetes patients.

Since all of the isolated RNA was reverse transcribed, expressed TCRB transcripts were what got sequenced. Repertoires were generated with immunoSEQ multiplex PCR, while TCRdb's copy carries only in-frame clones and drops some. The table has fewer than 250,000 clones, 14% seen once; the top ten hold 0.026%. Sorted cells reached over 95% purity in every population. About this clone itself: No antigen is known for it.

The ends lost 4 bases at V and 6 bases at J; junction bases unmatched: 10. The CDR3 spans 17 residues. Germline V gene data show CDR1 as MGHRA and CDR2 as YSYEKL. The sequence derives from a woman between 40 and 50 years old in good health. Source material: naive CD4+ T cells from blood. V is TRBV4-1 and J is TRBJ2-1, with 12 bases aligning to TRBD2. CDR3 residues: CASSLGLAGGPFNEQFF. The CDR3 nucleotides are TGCGCCAGCAGCCTGGGGCTAGCGGGGGGGCCTTTCAATGAGCAGTTCTTC.